This paragraph covers one T cell receptor (beta chain) sequence. Its antigen is as yet unknown. The sample comes from a study of blood T cells in healthy people across ages. Study outcomes and limitations: A conclusive naive versus antigen-experienced comparison was prevented by the unsorted PBMCs.

Next came a second PCR, run for about 7 to 11 cycles, which used a sample-barcoded 5' primer along with a J-beta primer mix. TCRdb ran MiXCR on the 5' RACE reads and lists one entry per CDR3 protein. The sample includes about 780,000 distinct CDR3 sequences, around two thirds of them seen just once. Germline values: CDR1 DFQATT, CDR2 SNEGSKA (reference sequence). This CDR3 has 13 amino acids. V shed 4 bases and J 4 bases; nucleotides not matched to a gene: 3. This sequence was found in a man aged 30 to 39 in good health. The chain has TRBV20-1 and TRBJ2-7, with TRBD2 identical over 11 bases. Specimen: blood. The CDR3 region is CSATWTSGYEQYF. The CDR3 nucleotides are TGCAGTGCTACCTGGACTAGCGGGTACGAGCAGTACTTC.